Given below is one T cell receptor (beta chain) in context. The entry originates in a study of T cell responses to AZD1222 COVID-19 vaccine. Germline CDR1 is SGHNT and CDR2 is YYREEE (reference sequence). The length of the CDR3 is 15 residues. With V trimmed by 4 bases and J by 6 bases, 7 bases remained unmatched. Sequencing used immunoSEQ multiplex PCR; TCRdb keeps in-frame clones, though not all of them. The table records more than 95,000 clones, about 88% of them present only once. The V and J genes are TRBV5-4 and TRBJ1-5; 10 bases match TRBD1. The clonotype was recovered from an adult in good health. Sequencing used peripheral blood, obtained on day 0 of AZD1222 vaccination. The CDR3 protein is CASSAGTGAAQPQHF. The CDR3 coding sequence is TGTGCCAGCAGCGCGGGGACAGGGGCGGCTCAGCCCCAGCATTTT.